Described below is a single T cell receptor beta chain sequence and its context. Its antigen is undetermined. Deletions cut 6 bases from V and 2 bases from J, with 13 bases between. This CDR3 comprises 14 residues. Looked up from germline, CDR1 is LNHDA and CDR2 is SQIVND (reference sequence). Amplified TCR beta CDR3 regions derived from RNA transcripts. In the first-round RT-PCR of the TCR CDR3, the HTBI primer set was used. TCRdb processed the multiplex PCR reads anew with MiXCR; each CDR3 protein has one entry. This table has around 540,000 distinct CDR3 sequences, 46% appearing once. The data belong to a study of T cells in Graves' hyperthyroidism and ophthalmopathy. Clinical symptoms, serum thyroxine, TRAb, thyroid ultrasound and orbital computed tomography established diagnosis. Regarding the study as a whole: Most expanded thyroid clonotypes above 0.001 also appeared in blood.

This clonotype originated in a woman under 30 with Graves' hyperthyroidism. Source material: peripheral blood or thyroid tissue (not recorded which). This rearrangement joins TRBV19 to TRBJ1-1, with D unresolved. The CDR3 reads CASRETPLNTEAFF. CDR3 nucleotide sequence: TGTGCCAGTAGAGAAACCCCTTTAAACACTGAAGCTTTCTTT.